This TCR beta chain was sequenced during a study of T cell changes during pregnancy in multiple sclerosis. Measured with immunoSEQ multiplex PCR; TCRdb has only the in-frame clones, and not every one. The sample shows about 61,000 clones, 90% of them seen only once. CDR3 length: 14 residues. Trimming pared 0 bases from V and 4 bases from J, leaving 9 bases between. Germline V CDR1 and CDR2: LNHNV, YYDKDF (reference sequence). Sequences were derived from peripheral blood, sampled in the first trimester of pregnancy. This sequence originates from a female donor in good health, enrolled as a control in a pregnancy study. The chain combines TRBV15 with TRBJ1-2; unclear D gene. The CDR3 region is CATSRDLGSYGYTF. The DNA for the CDR3 is TGTGCCACCAGCAGAGATCTGGGCAGCTATGGCTACACCTTC.